This TCR beta chain was captured by sequencing in a study of CD8 T cell repertoires and HIV-1 epitope variants. Study details: Autologous T cell-negative cells served as antigen-presenting cells in equal numbers.

Assay: immunoSEQ multiplex PCR; the TCRdb copy retains only in-frame clones and omits some. The sample holds about 5,600 clones, roughly 65% seen once. The CDR3 is 16 residues long. Trimming took off 4 bases at V and 1 base at J, with 16 bases between the two ends. Germline V gene lookup returns CDR1 LGHNT and CDR2 FRNRAP. Points on this clone: The target antigen is unknown.

The chain combines TRBV12-5 with TRBJ2-5, with D perhaps TRBD1 (5 bases). The receptor comes from a male donor with HIV. Input material: cultured CD8+ T cells derived from PBMCs. CDR3 amino acids: CASGSTSDSTQETQYF. CDR3 bases: TGTGCTAGTGGTTCCACCTCCGACAGTACCCAAGAGACCCAGTACTTC.